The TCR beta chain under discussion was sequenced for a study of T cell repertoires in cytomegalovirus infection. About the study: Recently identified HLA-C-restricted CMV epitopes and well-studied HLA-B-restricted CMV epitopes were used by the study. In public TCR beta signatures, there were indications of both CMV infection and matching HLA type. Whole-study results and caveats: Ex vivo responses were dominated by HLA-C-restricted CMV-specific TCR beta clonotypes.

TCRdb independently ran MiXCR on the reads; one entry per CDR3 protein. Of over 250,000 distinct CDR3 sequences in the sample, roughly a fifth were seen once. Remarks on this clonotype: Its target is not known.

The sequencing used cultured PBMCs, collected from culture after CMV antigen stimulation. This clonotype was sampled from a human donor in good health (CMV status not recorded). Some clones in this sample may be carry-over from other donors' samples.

CDR3 sequence reads: CAWSTSGGGIPQGQPQHF. The CDR3 DNA sequence: TGTGCCTGGAGTACCTCAGGCGGGGGCATCCCCCAAGGTCAGCCCCAGCATTTT. The chain carries TRBV30 and TRBJ1-5; a weak D match, TRBD1 (6 bases). The V and J ends lost 2 bases and 6 bases respectively, with 26 bases between them. The CDR3 has 18 residues. From germline, CDR1 is GTSNPN and CDR2 SVGIG (reference sequence).